Below are 8 T cell receptor beta chains sequenced from a single sample in a study of T cells after yellow fever vaccination. TCRdb re-analysed the 5' RACE reads in MiXCR, keeping a single row per CDR3 protein. This repertoire shows a few hundred thousand distinct CDR3 sequences, 8% to 9.5% found once; its top ten account for about 16%. The sample here was PBMCs, taken more than 40 days after the first yellow fever vaccination. These receptors all stem from a man aged 18-30 years who received the YFV17D yellow fever vaccine.

A few counts support this clonotype. The rearrangement joins TRBV18 to TRBJ2-3; perhaps TRBD2 as D (5 bases). CDR1 is KGHSH and CDR2 is LQKENI in the germline V gene. There are 16 residues in the CDR3. V lost 0 bases, J lost 0 bases, and 10 bases lay in between. The CDR3 here is CASSPPGWRSTDTQYF. In nucleotides, the CDR3 is TGTGCCAGCTCACCACCAGGATGGAGGAGCACAGATACGCAGTATTTT. Full variable domain (missing parts from reference TRBV18 and TRBJ2-3): NAGVMQNPRHLVRRRGQEARLRCSPMKGHSHVYWYRQLPEEGLKFMVYLQKENIIDESGMPKERFSAEFPKEGPSILRIQQVVRGDSAAYFCASSPPGWRSTDTQYFGPGTRLTVL.

This chain connects TRBV27 to TRBJ2-2; D is possibly TRBD1 (5 bases). Trimming stripped 5 bases from V and 3 bases from J, with 13 bases between. CDR3 length: 15 residues. Germline V gene lookup returns CDR1 MNHEY and CDR2 SMNVEV (reference sequence). The CDR3 DNA sequence: TGTGCCAGCAGTGCGCAGGGTTTGGACACCGGGGAGCTGTTTTTT. It codes for CASSAQGLDTGELFF.

The sample holds many counts of this clonotype. Compared with germline, one end of the junction differs, possibly owing to a read error. The chain joins TRBV12-3 or TRBV12-4 to TRBJ2-5; unclear D gene. The CDR3 loop spans 13 amino acids. In nucleotides, the CDR3 is TGCGCCAGCAGCTTCTCAGGAGAAGAGACCCAGTACTTC. It yields the protein CASSFSGEETQYF.

The table lists this clonotype with many counts. CDR3 residues: CASSYDRDYEQYV. The CDR3 region has the DNA TGTGCCAGCAGTTATGACAGGGACTACGAGCAGTACGTC. This sequence joins TRBV6-2 or TRBV6-3 and TRBJ2-7, with 7 bases identical to TRBD1. The germline V gene has CDR1 MNHEY and CDR2 SVGEGT. V gave up 3 bases and J gave up 3 bases; unmatched junction bases: 2. This CDR3 is 13 amino acids long.

This clonotype has more than one count but fewer than ten. The chain carries TRBV25-1 and TRBJ2-3; D unclear. Deletions cut 5 bases from V and 0 bases from J, with 9 bases between. This CDR3 spans 14 amino acids. The germline CDR1 and CDR2 sequences are MGHDK and SYGVNS. The DNA of the CDR3 is TGTGCCAGCAGTTCTCCCCGAAGCACAGATACGCAGTATTTT. Translated, it gives CASSSPRSTDTQYF.

The rearrangement links TRBV20-1 to TRBJ2-7, with D unclear. V was pared by 3 bases and J by 5 bases, with 14 bases between. Looked up from germline, CDR1 is DFQATT and CDR2 is SNEGSKA (reference sequence). This CDR3 region has 13 residues. The CDR3 spells CSASRQADHEQYF. CDR3 nucleotides: TGCAGTGCTAGCCGTCAGGCCGACCACGAGCAGTACTTC.

In this sample, this clonotype turned up a few times. The chain joins TRBV5-1 to TRBJ2-2; the match to TRBD1 covers 7 bases. The ends lost 5 bases at V and 7 bases at J; junction bases unmatched: 8. Per germline, CDR1 SGHRS and CDR2 YFSETQ. CDR3 length: 14 residues. CDR3 DNA: TGCGCCAGCAGTCCAGACAGGGCCGGCGGGGAGCTGTTTTTT. Translation: CASSPDRAGGELFF.

The rearrangement uses TRBV7-2 and TRBJ2-5; D is unresolved. The germline V and J ends were trimmed by 4 bases and 1 base, with 10 bases remaining between them. The germline V gene encodes CDR1 SGHTA and CDR2 FQGNSA. This CDR3 region has 14 residues. The CDR3 is CASSSASFQETQYF. CDR3 in DNA: TGTGCCAGCAGCTCTGCTAGTTTCCAAGAGACCCAGTACTTC.